This TCR beta chain came from a study of shared clonotypes between healthy human individuals. Study at large: Each donor's CD4 naive and CD4 memory cells filled three plates apiece, CD8 naive two, and CD8 memory one. Study-wide results and limits: Rarefaction curves obtained for sorted subsets showed sequencing incomplete despite large depth.

A word on this clone: What it recognizes is unknown.

Sequencing used immunoSEQ multiplex PCR; TCRdb keeps in-frame clones, though not all of them. This table has 2.5 million or so clones, about 92% appearing once. The germline CDR1 and CDR2 sequences are LGHNT and FRNRAP. CDR3 length: 14 amino acids. V dropped 4 bases and J dropped 10 bases, with 19 bases sitting between them. This sequence originates from a man aged 18 to 30 in good health. The chain combines TRBV12-5 with TRBJ1-1, with D possibly matching TRBD1 (6 bases). Sequences were obtained from naive CD4+ T cells sorted from blood. The subset denotes: CD45RA+ positively selected. The CDR3: CASGSGQPFERAFF. The CDR3 DNA is TGTGCTAGTGGTTCCGGACAGCCCTTTGAGCGAGCTTTCTTT.